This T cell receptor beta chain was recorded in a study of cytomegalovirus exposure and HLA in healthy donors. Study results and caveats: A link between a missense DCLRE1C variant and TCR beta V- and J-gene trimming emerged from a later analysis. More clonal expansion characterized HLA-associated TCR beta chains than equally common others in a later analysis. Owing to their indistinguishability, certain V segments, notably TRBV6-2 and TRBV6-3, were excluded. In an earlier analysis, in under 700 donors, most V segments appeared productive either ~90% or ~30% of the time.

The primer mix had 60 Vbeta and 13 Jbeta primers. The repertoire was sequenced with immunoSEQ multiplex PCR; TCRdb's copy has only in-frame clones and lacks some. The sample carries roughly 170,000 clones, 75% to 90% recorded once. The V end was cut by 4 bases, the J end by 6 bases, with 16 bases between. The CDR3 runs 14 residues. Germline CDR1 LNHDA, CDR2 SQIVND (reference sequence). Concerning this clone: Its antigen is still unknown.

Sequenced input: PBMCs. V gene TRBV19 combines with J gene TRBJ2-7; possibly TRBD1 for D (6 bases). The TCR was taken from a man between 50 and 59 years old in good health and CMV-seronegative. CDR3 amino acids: CASSKGRGQFEQYF. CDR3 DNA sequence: TGTGCCAGTAGTAAGGGCAGGGGTCAATTCGAGCAGTACTTC.